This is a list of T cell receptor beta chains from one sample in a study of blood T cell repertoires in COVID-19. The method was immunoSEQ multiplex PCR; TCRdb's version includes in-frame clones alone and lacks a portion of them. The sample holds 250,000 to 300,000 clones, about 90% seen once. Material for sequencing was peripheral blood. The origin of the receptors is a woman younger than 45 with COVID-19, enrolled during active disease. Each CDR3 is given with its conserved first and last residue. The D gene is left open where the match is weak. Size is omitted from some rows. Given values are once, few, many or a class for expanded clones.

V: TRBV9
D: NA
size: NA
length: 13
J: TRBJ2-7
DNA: TGTGCCAGCAGCGTAGCTGGGAGCTACGAGCAGTACTTC
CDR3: CASSVAGSYEQYF

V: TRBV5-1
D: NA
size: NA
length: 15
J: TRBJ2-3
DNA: TGCGCCAGCAGCTTGAGTTCCGGGGGGCCAGATACGCAGTATTTT
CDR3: CASSLSSGGPDTQYF

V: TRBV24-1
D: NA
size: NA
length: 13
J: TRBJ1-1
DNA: TGTGCCACCACACGGTCGGGTAACACTGAAGCTTTCTTT
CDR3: CATTRSGNTEAFF

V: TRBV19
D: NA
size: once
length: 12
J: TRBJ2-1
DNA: TGTGCCAGTACCGCAGGGCTGCATGAGCAGTTCTTC
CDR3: CASTAGLHEQFF

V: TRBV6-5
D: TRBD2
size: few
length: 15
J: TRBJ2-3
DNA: TGTGCCAGCAGCATAAGCGGGAGGGTAACAGATACGCAGTATTTT
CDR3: CASSISGRVTDTQYF

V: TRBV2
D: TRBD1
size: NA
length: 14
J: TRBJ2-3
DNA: TGTGCCAGCACCGGGACAGCTTACACAGATACGCAGTATTTT
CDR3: CASTGTAYTDTQYF

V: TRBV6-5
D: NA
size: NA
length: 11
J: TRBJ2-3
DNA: TGTGCCAGCAGCTCGTCGGATACGCAGTATTTT
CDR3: CASSSSDTQYF

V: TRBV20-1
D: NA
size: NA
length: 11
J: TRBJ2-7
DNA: TGCAGTGCCGGGGATTGGGGCGAGCAGTACTTC
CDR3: CSAGDWGEQYF

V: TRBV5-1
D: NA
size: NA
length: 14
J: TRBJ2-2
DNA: TGCGCCAGCAGTTCGGGATCCCTGGGCGGGGAGCTGTTTTTT
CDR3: CASSSGSLGGELFF

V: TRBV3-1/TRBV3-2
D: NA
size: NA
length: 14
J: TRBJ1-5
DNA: TGTGCCAGCAGCCAAGGGCAAGCGGATCAGCCCCAGCATTTT
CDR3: CASSQGQADQPQHF

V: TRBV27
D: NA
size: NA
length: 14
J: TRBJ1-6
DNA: TGTGCCAGCAACCCCGGGGTTGGTAATTCACCCCTCCACTTT
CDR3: CASNPGVGNSPLHF

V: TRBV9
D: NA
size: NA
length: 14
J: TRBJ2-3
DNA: TGTGCCAGCAGCGTAGAACTCGGTTTGGATACGCAGTATTTT
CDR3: CASSVELGLDTQYF

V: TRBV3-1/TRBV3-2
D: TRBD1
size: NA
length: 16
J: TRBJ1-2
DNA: TGTGCCAGCAGCCAAGGGCTTTCGGGACAGAACTATGGCTACACCTTC
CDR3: CASSQGLSGQNYGYTF

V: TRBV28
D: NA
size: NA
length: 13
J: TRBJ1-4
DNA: TGTGCCAGCCTGGGGAGGGTTCGAGAAAAACTGTTTTTT
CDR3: CASLGRVREKLFF

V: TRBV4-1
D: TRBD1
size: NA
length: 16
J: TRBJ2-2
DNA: TGCGCCAGCAGCCTCCGACAGGGGCAAACCCCCGGGGAGCTGTTTTTT
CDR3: CASSLRQGQTPGELFF

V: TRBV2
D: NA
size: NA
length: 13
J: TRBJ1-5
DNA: TGTGCCAGCAGGGTTTTAAGGGGTCAGCCCCAGCATTTT
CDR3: CASRVLRGQPQHF

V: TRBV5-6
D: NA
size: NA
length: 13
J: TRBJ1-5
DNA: TGTGCCAGCAGCTTGGCTGGGGGCCAGCCCCAGCATTTT
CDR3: CASSLAGGQPQHF

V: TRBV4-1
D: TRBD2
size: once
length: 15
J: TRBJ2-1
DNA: TGCGCCAGCAGCCAAGCCGGGACTAGATCAAATGAGCAGTTCTTC
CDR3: CASSQAGTRSNEQFF

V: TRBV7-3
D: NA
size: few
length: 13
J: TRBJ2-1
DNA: TGTGCCAGCAGCTTGCTCTACGGCGGGTTGCTGTTCTTC
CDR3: CASSLLYGGLLFF

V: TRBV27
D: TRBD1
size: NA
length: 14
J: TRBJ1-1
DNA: TGTGCCAGCAGTTTATCGAACAGGGGGGCTGAAGCTTTCTTT
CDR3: CASSLSNRGAEAFF

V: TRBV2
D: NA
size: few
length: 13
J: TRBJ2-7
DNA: TGTGCCAGCAGTGAAAGGGGGTCCTACGAGCAGTACTTC
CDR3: CASSERGSYEQYF

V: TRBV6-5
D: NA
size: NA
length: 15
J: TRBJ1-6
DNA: TGTGCCAGCAGTTACTCGACCAGGGCTAATTCACCCCTCCACTTT
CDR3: CASSYSTRANSPLHF

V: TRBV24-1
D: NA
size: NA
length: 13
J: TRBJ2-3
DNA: TGTGCCACCAGTGACCAAATCGGAGGTACGCAGTATTTT
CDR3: CATSDQIGGTQYF

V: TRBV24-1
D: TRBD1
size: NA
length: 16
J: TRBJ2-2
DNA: TGTGCCACCAGTGATTTGGGGACAGGGTACACCGGGGAGCTGTTTTTT
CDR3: CATSDLGTGYTGELFF

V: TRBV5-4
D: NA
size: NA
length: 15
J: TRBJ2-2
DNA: TGTGCCAGCAGCTCGATGACAGAACCCACCGGGGAGCTGTTTTTT
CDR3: CASSSMTEPTGELFF

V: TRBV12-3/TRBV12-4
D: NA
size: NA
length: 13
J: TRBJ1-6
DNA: TGTGCCAGCAGTTTGCGGTCGGGATCACCCCTCCACTTT
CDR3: CASSLRSGSPLHF

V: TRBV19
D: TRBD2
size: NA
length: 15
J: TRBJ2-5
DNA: TGTGCCAGTAGTATAGATTCTGGCGGGGGGCAGACCCAGTACTTC
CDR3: CASSIDSGGGQTQYF

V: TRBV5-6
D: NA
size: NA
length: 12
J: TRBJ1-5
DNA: TGTGCCAGCAGCTCAGGGAATCAGCCCCAGCATTTT
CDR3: CASSSGNQPQHF

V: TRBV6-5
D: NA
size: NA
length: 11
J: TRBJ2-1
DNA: TGTGCCAGCAGTTACGGAGATGAGCAGTTCTTC
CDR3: CASSYGDEQFF

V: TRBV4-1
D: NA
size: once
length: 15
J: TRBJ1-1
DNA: TGCGCCAGCAGCCAAGATCCGGGGTTGAACACTGAAGCTTTCTTT
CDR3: CASSQDPGLNTEAFF

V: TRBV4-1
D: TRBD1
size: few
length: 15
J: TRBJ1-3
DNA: TGCGCCAGCAGCCAAGGGGACAGGGCGAGAAACACCATATATTTT
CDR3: CASSQGDRARNTIYF

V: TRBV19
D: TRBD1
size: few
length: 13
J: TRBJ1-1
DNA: TGTGCCAGTAGTGCCTGGGACAGCCTTGAAGCTTTCTTT
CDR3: CASSAWDSLEAFF

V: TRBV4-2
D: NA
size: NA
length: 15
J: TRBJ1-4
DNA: TGTGCCAGCAGCCAAGATGTCCAGGGTGGAGAAAAACTGTTTTTT
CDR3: CASSQDVQGGEKLFF

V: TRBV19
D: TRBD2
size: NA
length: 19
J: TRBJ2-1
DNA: TGTGCCAGTAGTTCTGGGGGAGGGCAGCGAAATAGCTCCTACAATGAGCAGTTCTTC
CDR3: CASSSGGGQRNSSYNEQFF

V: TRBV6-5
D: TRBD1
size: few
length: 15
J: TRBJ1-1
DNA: TGTGCCAGCAGTTATGGGACAGCCCAGAACACTGAAGCTTTCTTT
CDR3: CASSYGTAQNTEAFF

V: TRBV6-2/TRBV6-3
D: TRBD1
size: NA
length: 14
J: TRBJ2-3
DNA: TGTGCCAGCAGTCGAGGGGGCCGGACAGATACGCAGTATTTT
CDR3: CASSRGGRTDTQYF

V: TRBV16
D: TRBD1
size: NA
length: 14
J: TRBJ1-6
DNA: TGTGCCAGCAGCCAAGGACAGGGAAGTTCACCCCTCCACTTT
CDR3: CASSQGQGSSPLHF

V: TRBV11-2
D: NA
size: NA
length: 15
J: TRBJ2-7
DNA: TGTGCCAGCAGCTTAAGCGTGGGGCAAACCTACGAGCAGTACTTC
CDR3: CASSLSVGQTYEQYF

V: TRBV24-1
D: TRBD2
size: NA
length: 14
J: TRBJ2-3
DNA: TGTGCCACCAGTGTCAGCGGGAGAACTGATACGCAGTATTTT
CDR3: CATSVSGRTDTQYF

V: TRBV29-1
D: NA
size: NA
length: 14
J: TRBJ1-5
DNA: TGCAGCGTTGTGGTCGGGGGATCATATCAGCCCCAGCATTTT
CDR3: CSVVVGGSYQPQHF

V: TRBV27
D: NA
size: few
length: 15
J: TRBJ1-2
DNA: TGTGCCAGCAGTTCCGCAGAATACCTTAACTATGGCTACACCTTC
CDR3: CASSSAEYLNYGYTF